The rows below give T cell receptor beta chains drawn from one sample of a study of cytomegalovirus exposure and HLA in healthy donors. The protocol was immunoSEQ multiplex PCR, while the TCRdb copy is restricted to in-frame clones and leaves out a portion. The sample contains more than 60,000 clones, approximately 96% of which appear only once. Sequencing was done on a sample of PBMCs. The receptors derive from a woman under 30 in good health and CMV-seropositive. The CDR3 runs from the conserved cysteine through the conserved F or W. A D gene is named only where the DNA matches it firmly. Size tells how often a clone was seen (once, few, many) or the class of an expanded clone, and some rows leave it out.

TRBD1	TRBV7-3	TRBJ2-5	NA	CASSFGQGWQETQYF	TGTGCCAGCAGCTTCGGACAGGGTTGGCAAGAGACCCAGTACTTC
TRBD1	TRBV19	TRBJ2-7	once	CASSIWQGAYEQYF	TGTGCCAGTAGTATATGGCAGGGGGCCTACGAGCAGTACTTC
TRBD1	TRBV19	TRBJ2-5	once	CASSTRTGQETQYF	TGTGCCAGTAGTACACGGACAGGACAAGAGACCCAGTACTTC
NA	TRBV28	TRBJ1-2	NA	CASSRAPVGGDGYTF	TGTGCCAGCAGTCGAGCACCTGTGGGGGGTGATGGCTACACCTTC
TRBD1	TRBV18	TRBJ1-1	NA	CASLQGVVNTEAFF	TGTGCCAGCTTACAGGGGGTTGTGAACACTGAAGCTTTCTTT
NA	TRBV29-1	TRBJ1-2	NA	CSVETGQGYTF	TGCAGCGTTGAAACAGGGCAAGGCTACACCTTC
TRBD1	TRBV19	TRBJ2-3	NA	CASSGTGTDTQYF	TGTGCCAGTAGCGGGACAGGGACAGATACGCAGTATTTT
NA	TRBV19	TRBJ2-3	few	CASSMKTGTDTQYF	TGTGCCAGTAGTATGAAGACAGGCACAGATACGCAGTATTTT
TRBD1	TRBV2	TRBJ1-3	NA	CASSPQGVSGNTIYF	TGTGCCAGCAGTCCCCAGGGGGTCTCTGGAAACACCATATATTTT
NA	TRBV6-1	TRBJ2-5	NA	CASSEGGQETQYF	TGTGCCAGCAGTGAAGGGGGGCAGGAGACCCAGTACTTC
TRBD2	TRBV28	TRBJ2-5	NA	CASSLELAGGQETQYF	TGTGCCAGCAGTTTAGAGCTAGCGGGAGGTCAAGAGACCCAGTACTTC
NA	TRBV29-1	TRBJ2-1	NA	CSAAMRAGSGEQFF	TGCAGCGCAGCGATGAGGGCCGGGTCGGGGGAGCAGTTCTTC
NA	TRBV19	TRBJ1-5	NA	CASSISVRSSSNQPQHF	TGTGCCAGTAGTATTTCGGTTAGGAGTTCTAGCAATCAGCCCCAGCATTTT
TRBD2	TRBV5-6	TRBJ2-1	NA	CASSFFRDYSYNEQFF	TGTGCCAGCAGTTTCTTCAGGGACTACTCCTACAATGAGCAGTTCTTC
TRBD1	TRBV7-9	TRBJ2-1	NA	CASSSTGTDSYNEQFF	TGTGCCAGCAGCTCCACCGGGACAGATTCCTACAATGAGCAGTTCTTC
NA	TRBV29-1	TRBJ2-3	NA	CSVHWRGADTQYF	TGCAGCGTCCATTGGAGGGGCGCAGATACGCAGTATTTT
TRBD2	TRBV19	TRBJ2-1	NA	CASSMGLAGGINEQFF	TGTGCCAGTAGTATGGGGTTAGCGGGAGGTATAAATGAGCAGTTCTTC
TRBD2	TRBV6-6	TRBJ2-3	NA	CASSHPGLAATDTQYF	TGTGCCAGCAGTCACCCCGGTCTAGCGGCCACAGATACGCAGTATTTT
TRBD2	TRBV27	TRBJ2-1	NA	CASSSYAGTSERNEQFF	TGTGCCAGCAGTTCATACGCCGGGACTAGCGAACGCAATGAGCAGTTCTTC
TRBD1	TRBV5-1	TRBJ1-2	NA	CASSQGEPVYGYTF	TGCGCCAGCAGCCAGGGGGAGCCCGTCTATGGCTACACCTTC
NA	TRBV30	TRBJ2-2	NA	CAWSLTSNTGELFF	TGTGCCTGGAGTCTAACTTCGAACACCGGGGAGCTGTTTTTT
NA	TRBV19	TRBJ1-5	NA	CASSMRTINQPQHF	TGTGCCAGTAGTATGCGGACAATAAATCAGCCCCAGCATTTT
NA	TRBV30	TRBJ1-3	NA	CAWSARRVSGNTIYF	TGTGCCTGGAGTGCCCGGCGGGTCTCTGGAAACACCATATATTTT
NA	TRBV29-1	TRBJ2-7	NA	CSVPGIRDEQYF	TGCAGCGTCCCAGGGATTCGGGACGAGCAGTACTTC
TRBD2	TRBV19	TRBJ2-2	NA	CASSIFAGGSTGELFF	TGTGCCAGTAGTATTTTTGCGGGAGGGAGCACCGGGGAGCTGTTTTTT
NA	TRBV2	TRBJ2-1	NA	CASSELNLRNNEQFF	TGTGCCAGCAGTGAACTGAATCTTAGAAACAATGAGCAGTTCTTC
TRBD2	TRBV7-9	TRBJ2-1	NA	CASSPLTSYEQFF	TGTGCCAGCAGCCCATTGACTAGCTATGAGCAGTTCTTC
TRBD2	TRBV18	TRBJ2-3	NA	CASSASGSSTDTQYF	TGTGCCAGCTCAGCGAGCGGGAGTAGCACAGATACGCAGTATTTT
NA	TRBV5-8	TRBJ1-1	NA	CASSLVQARAFF	TGTGCCAGCAGCCTGGTCCAGGCTCGAGCTTTCTTT
NA	TRBV15	TRBJ1-4	NA	CATSRSDEKLFF	TGTGCCACCAGCAGGTCAGATGAAAAACTGTTTTTT
TRBD2	TRBV6-5	TRBJ2-1	NA	CASSSGLAGANEQFF	TGTGCCAGCAGTTCGGGACTAGCGGGGGCCAATGAGCAGTTCTTC
NA	TRBV10-1	TRBJ1-2	NA	CASSRDPNYGYTF	TGCGCCAGCAGCCGGGATCCTAACTATGGCTACACCTTC
NA	TRBV27	TRBJ1-1	NA	CASSYRTGLGTEAFF	TGTGCCAGCTCCTACCGCACGGGGTTGGGTACTGAAGCTTTCTTT
NA	TRBV5-4	TRBJ1-5	NA	CASSLGTHQPQHF	TGTGCCAGCAGCTTGGGGACTCATCAGCCCCAGCATTTT
TRBD2	TRBV5-5	TRBJ2-1	NA	CASSLMTGTSGSFEQFF	TGTGCCAGCAGCTTAATGACCGGGACTAGCGGGAGTTTTGAGCAGTTCTTC
NA	TRBV2	TRBJ1-4	NA	CASILSGEKLFF	TGTGCCAGCATCTTGTCAGGAGAAAAACTGTTTTTT
TRBD2	TRBV7-3	TRBJ2-1	NA	CASRLAGLAGSNEQFF	TGTGCCAGCAGATTAGCGGGACTAGCGGGATCCAATGAGCAGTTCTTC
NA	TRBV7-9	TRBJ2-1	NA	CASSLVGGLAENNEQFF	TGTGCCAGCAGCTTAGTGGGGGGGCTAGCGGAGAACAATGAGCAGTTCTTC
TRBD1	TRBV4-1	TRBJ2-2	NA	CASSQVTQGTGELFF	TGCGCCAGCAGCCAAGTAACACAGGGGACCGGGGAGCTGTTTTTT
NA	TRBV6-5	TRBJ1-2	NA	CASSYSAWGGNGYTF	TGTGCCAGCAGTTACTCCGCGTGGGGGGGGAATGGCTACACCTTC
TRBD2	TRBV7-3	TRBJ2-1	NA	CASSLSLAGHNEQFF	TGTGCCAGCAGCTTATCTCTAGCGGGACACAATGAGCAGTTCTTC
TRBD1	TRBV7-2	TRBJ2-7	NA	CASSLESGQGTYEQYF	TGTGCCAGCAGCTTAGAAAGTGGACAGGGAACCTACGAGCAGTACTTC
TRBD1	TRBV19	TRBJ1-2	NA	CASSMTAGTGGSFNYGYTF	TGTGCCAGTAGTATGACAGCCGGGACAGGGGGCTCGTTTAACTATGGCTACACCTTC
NA	TRBV29-1	TRBJ2-6	NA	CSVVRSGANVLTF	TGCAGCGTTGTGCGCTCTGGGGCCAACGTCCTGACTTTC
NA	TRBV11-2	TRBJ2-2	NA	CASSYHTGKTGELFF	TGTGCCAGCAGCTACCATACAGGGAAAACCGGGGAGCTGTTTTTT
NA	TRBV28	TRBJ2-7	NA	CASRNRTVLEQYF	TGTGCCAGCAGGAACCGAACAGTTCTCGAGCAGTACTTC
TRBD2	TRBV7-9	TRBJ2-1	NA	CASSPGLAGSYNEQFF	TGTGCCAGCAGCCCCGGACTAGCGGGGTCCTACAATGAGCAGTTCTTC
NA	TRBV19	TRBJ1-1	once	CASSFRNTEAFF	TGTGCCAGTAGTTTCAGGAACACTGAAGCTTTCTTT